This TCR beta chain comes out of a study of OX40 agonist ivuxolimab in advanced cancers. On the study more broadly: Recorded diagnoses for dose-escalation patients were hepatocellular carcinoma, melanoma, renal cell or head and neck cancer.

Germline lookup yields CDR1 MGHDK and CDR2 SYGVNS. The CDR3 runs to 18 residues. V lost 1 base, J lost 6 bases, and 22 bases lay in between. Generated by immunoSEQ multiplex PCR, the TCRdb table keeps only in-frame clones and is missing some. This table holds 77,000 or so clones, about 90% found once. The receptor comes from an adult with an advanced solid tumor such as melanoma, head and neck, liver or kidney cancer. Sequences were derived from CD4+ or CD8+ T cells sorted from blood, sampled in a trial of the OX40 agonist ivuxolimab. The chain is built from TRBV25-1 and TRBJ2-1; D remains ambiguous. The CDR3 spells CASSELGFFGLVVNEQFF. The CDR3 nucleotides are TGTGCCAGCAGTGAATTGGGTTTTTTTGGGTTGGTTGTCAATGAGCAGTTCTTC.